The next 14 T cell receptor beta chains were all read from a single sample in a study of blood T cells in healthy people across ages. A second roughly 7 to 12 cycle PCR used barcoded and J-beta primers. Via MiXCR, TCRdb re-called the 5' RACE reads, giving one row per CDR3 protein. The profile shows roughly 650,000 distinct CDR3 sequences, 32% of them singletons. Sequencing was carried out using blood. These receptors were taken from a woman older than 75 in good health.

Concerning this clonotype: This may be a read error, as it is one base from a much larger clone. The rearrangement joins TRBV4-3 to TRBJ2-5; D call uncertain. The ends were cut back, 4 bases at V and 8 bases at J, with 14 bases in the middle. The CDR3 contains 13 residues. Per the germline V gene, CDR1 is LGHNA and CDR2 is YSLEER. The CDR3 DNA follows: TGCGCCAGCAGCCGCATACTACGAGACACCCAGTACTTC. Amino acids: CASSRILRDTQYF.

Only one count was recorded for this clonotype. This chain links TRBV27 with TRBJ1-5; a weak D match, TRBD1 (6 bases). This CDR3 region has 15 residues. Trimming left V 5 bases short and J 0 bases short, with 11 bases between. Germline-derived CDR1 and CDR2 are MNHEY and SMNVEV (reference sequence). The CDR3, as DNA: TGTGCCAGCAGTACCAGGGGTTATAGCAATCAGCCCCAGCATTTT. Translated: CASSTRGYSNQPQHF.

This chain links TRBV20-1 with TRBJ2-7, with 11 bases aligning to TRBD2. The CDR3 runs to 16 residues. Germline V gene lookup returns CDR1 DFQATT and CDR2 SNEGSKA (reference sequence). Trimming took 3 bases from V and 0 from J; bases not matched to a gene: 7. The CDR3 spells CSASLLAGAGSYEQYF. DNA of the CDR3: TGCAGTGCTAGTTTACTAGCGGGAGCAGGCTCCTACGAGCAGTACTTC.

The sample holds a few counts of this clonotype. This chain connects TRBV7-2 to TRBJ1-5; D gene unclear. Looked up from germline, CDR1 is SGHTA and CDR2 is FQGNSA. The V end was cut by 1 base, the J end by 9 bases, with 19 bases between. The length of the CDR3 is 16 residues. CDR3 coding DNA: TGTGCCAGCAGCTTAGTGAGTGCACGGGGTTATCGGCCCCAGCATTTT. Amino acids: CASSLVSARGYRPQHF.

In regard to this clonotype: A single base separates this from a much larger clone, so it may be a read error. The CDR3 sequence: CASNRADTQYF. CDR3 nucleotides: TGTGCCAGCAACCGGGCAGATACGCAGTATTTT. The rearrangement uses TRBV6-1 and TRBJ2-3; D unresolved. V gave up 7 bases and J gave up 4 bases, with 6 bases separating them. Germline assignment: CDR1 MNHNS and CDR2 SASEGT. This CDR3 has 11 residues.

This clonotype was counted at least ten times. The rearrangement links TRBV6-6 to TRBJ2-3; 10 bases map to TRBD2. The CDR3 loop spans 16 amino acids. V shed 6 bases, J shed 2 bases, and the junction held 8 bases outside the gene matches. The germline CDR1 and CDR2 sequences are MNHNY and SVGAGI (reference sequence). The CDR3 here is CASSYGLAAHTDTQYF. The CDR3 DNA reads as TGTGCCAGCAGCTACGGACTAGCGGCGCACACAGATACGCAGTATTTT.

The chain is built from TRBV20-1 and TRBJ2-1, with no clear D. The germline gives CDR1 DFQATT, CDR2 SNEGSKA (reference sequence). V was shortened by 3 bases and J by 6 bases, with 9 bases between the two germline ends. The CDR3 spans 12 residues. CDR3 amino acids: CSARKPINEQFF. As DNA, the CDR3 is TGCAGTGCTAGGAAACCCATCAATGAGCAGTTCTTC.

To note about this clonotype: Compared with germline, one end of the junction differs, possibly owing to a read error. The rearrangement joins TRBV6-5 to TRBJ2-5; 7 positions match TRBD1. The length of the CDR3 is 14 residues. The germline CDR1 and CDR2 sequences are MNHEY and SVGAGI. CDR3 loop: CTSSYSGQKETQYF. CDR3 coding DNA: TGTACCAGCAGTTACTCGGGACAGAAAGAGACCCAGTACTTC.

This clonotype was observed many times. This chain uses TRBV20-1 with TRBJ2-5; D may correspond to TRBD1 or TRBD2 (6 bases each). The ends were cut back, 2 bases at V and 5 bases at J, with 15 bases in the middle. The V gene's germline CDR1 is DFQATT and CDR2 SNEGSKA (reference sequence). The CDR3 loop spans 14 amino acids. DNA of the CDR3: TGCAGTGCTAGACGTATGGGGGGCCAGGAGACCCAGTACTTC. It translates to CSARRMGGQETQYF.

This clonotype came up many times. The J gene is TRBJ2-5, the V gene TRBV7-9; 9 nucleotides line up with TRBD1. The CDR3 is 12 residues long. V was clipped by 7 bases and J by 11 bases; unmatched bases: 8. In germline, CDR1 is SEHNR, CDR2 FQNEAQ (reference sequence). The CDR3 sequence is CASIDRGTRQYF. CDR3 bases: TGTGCCAGCATTGACAGGGGGACTCGTCAGTACTTC. Looking up the rest from reference TRBV7-9 and TRBJ2-5 gives the full variable domain: DTGVSQNPRHKITKRGQNVTFRCDPISEHNRLYWYRQTLGQGPEFLTYFQNEAQLEKSRLLSDRFSAERPKGSFSTLEIQRTEQGDSAMYLCASIDRGTRQYFGPGTRLLVL.

This clonotype was seen many times. The chain joins TRBV7-2 to TRBJ2-1, with 7 bases aligning to TRBD2. Trimming took 5 bases from V and 0 from J; bases not matched to a gene: 4. CDR1 is SGHTA, CDR2 FQGNSA, per germline. This CDR3 region has 15 residues. The CDR3 DNA follows: TGTGCCAGCAGCCCCTTAGCGGGCTCCTACAATGAGCAGTTCTTC. Protein: CASSPLAGSYNEQFF. Full variable domain (missing parts from reference TRBV7-2 and TRBJ2-1): GAGVSQSPSNKVTEKGKDVELRCDPISGHTALYWYRQSLGQGLEFLIYFQGNSAPDKSGLPSDRFSAERTGGSVSTLTIQRTQQEDSAVYLCASSPLAGSYNEQFFGPGTRLTVL.

Details on this clonotype: Mismatch with germline at one junction end may stem from a read error. The chain uses TRBV20-1 and TRBJ1-4, with D unresolved. The CDR3 runs to 11 residues. The V gene's germline CDR1 is DFQATT and CDR2 SNEGSKA (reference sequence). DNA for the CDR3: TGCAGTGCCAGAACTAATGAAAAACGGTTTTTT. As protein: CSARTNEKRFF.

This sequence joins TRBV25-1 and TRBJ1-4, with D hard to call. The germline gives CDR1 MGHDK, CDR2 SYGVNS. This CDR3 region has 15 residues. Trimming removed 2 bases at V and 5 bases at J, with 12 bases between. In DNA, the CDR3 is TGTGCCAGCAGTGAAGGCGGGGTAGGGAATGAAAAACTGTTTTTT. Its protein is CASSEGGVGNEKLFF.

V is TRBV6-1 and J is TRBJ2-5; TRBD1 might be the D (6 bases). The J call may not be correct, given that the DNA end is closer to TRBJ2-7. Germline V gives CDR1 MNHNS, CDR2 SASEGT. CDR3 length equals 15 residues. CDR3 nucleotide sequence: TGTGCCAGCATTTACGATAGGGACACGGGAAACGAGCAGTACTTC. It codes for CASIYDRDTGNEQYF.